Given below is one T cell receptor beta chain in context. Its antigen is not yet known. One base away there is no much larger clone; base qualities are not given. Genomic DNA was extracted from sorted cells with the Quick-DNA Microprep Kit. Amplification of TCRbeta DNA was done with the immunoSEQ hsTCRbeta kit, following the protocol from the manufacturer. An Illumina MiSeq instrument was used to sequence the TCRbeta libraries. In the paper's pipeline: After out-of-frame sequences were removed, 2.4 million or so distinct TCRbeta sequences remained, averaging around 67,000 per individual. Two values were used to score each individual: the count of fewer than 200 previously reported CMV-associated TCRbeta sequences and the total count of productive distinct TCRbeta sequences. A beta-binomial model was reimplemented in Python, and scikit-learn random forests with default parameters were trained on data from the US cohort. Classifier performance on the Belgian cohort was summarized as median AUC with percentile confidence intervals calculated over 10,000 bootstrap iterations. Held by TCRdb, this immuneACCESS table contains in-frame sequences only and omits some clones. Under half of the omission traces to an unresolved V gene where checked; the cause of the rest is unknown. V and J calls and clone size come straight from that table; D and trimming were deduced from the DNA. This sample gives 50,000 to 65,000 clones in total; roughly three quarters of them show up just once. Of the sample, approximately 0.71% falls within the top ten clones.

This sample was taken from a study of memory CD4+ T cells and cytomegalovirus serostatus (dated by TCRdb to the late 2010s). About the investigation overall: The cohort comprised 35 or so healthy Belgian adults, 9 CMV seropositive and some 25 CMV seronegative. To replicate a published TCR-based CMV serostatus classifier, the researchers sequenced the CD4+ memory TCRbeta repertoires of a Belgian cohort whose cytomegalovirus serostatus was known. Results and caveats for the whole study, not just this receptor: Only CD4+CD45RO+ memory cells were sequenced, unlike the original study, which covered naive and memory CD4+ and CD8+ populations. On the Belgian cohort, the classifier based on the original framework reached a median bootstrapped AUC of approximately 0.95, with a 95% CI of 0.76-1.00. Among the approximately 160 previously reported CMV-associated TCRbeta sequences, over 65 showed up in the CD4+ memory repertoires, with each one found in between one and five individuals. The results were read as suggesting that the CMV-associated TCR signature is, for the most part, present in the CD4+ memory repertoire. For predicting CMV serostatus, the median bootstrapped AUC was approximately 0.95 using the original framework and about 0.9 using a US-trained random forest.

The germline V gene gives CDR1 as MNHNS and CDR2 as SASEGT. The CDR3 holds 14 amino acids from the cysteine to the phenylalanine. The sequence is cut down to CDR3 DNA, 42 bases in frame from base 1. The germline ends are 12 bases apart after V is trimmed by 4 bases and J by 3 bases. A FACSAria II was used to sort memory CD4+ T cells, defined as single viable CD3+CD4+CD8-CD45RO+ cells. CMV serostatus was determined using a Roche Elecsys assay that detects serum IgG against CMV pp150, pp28, p38 and p52. Following thawing, total CD4+ T cells were enriched through positive selection using CD4 magnetic microbeads. The samples came from a separate study whose specific focus was interrogating the CD4+ T cell memory repertoire. Peripheral blood mononuclear cells were isolated and cryopreserved according to standard operating procedures, and serum was stored at -80 degrees C. CD3-PerCP (BW264/56), CD4-APC (RPA-T4), CD45RO-PE (UCHT1) and CD8-Pacific Orange (3B5) antibodies were used for staining, and non-viable cells were excluded with Sytox blue.

The TCR comes from an adult in good health and CMV-seronegative. Sequencing used memory CD4+ T cells from blood. The receptor chain draws on TRBV6-1 and TRBJ1-2; perhaps TRBD1 is the D gene, with 6 bases matching. CDR3 sequence: CASSVGGGDYGYTF. The sequence in DNA is TGTGCCAGCAGTGTTGGAGGGGGAGACTATGGCTACACCTTC.